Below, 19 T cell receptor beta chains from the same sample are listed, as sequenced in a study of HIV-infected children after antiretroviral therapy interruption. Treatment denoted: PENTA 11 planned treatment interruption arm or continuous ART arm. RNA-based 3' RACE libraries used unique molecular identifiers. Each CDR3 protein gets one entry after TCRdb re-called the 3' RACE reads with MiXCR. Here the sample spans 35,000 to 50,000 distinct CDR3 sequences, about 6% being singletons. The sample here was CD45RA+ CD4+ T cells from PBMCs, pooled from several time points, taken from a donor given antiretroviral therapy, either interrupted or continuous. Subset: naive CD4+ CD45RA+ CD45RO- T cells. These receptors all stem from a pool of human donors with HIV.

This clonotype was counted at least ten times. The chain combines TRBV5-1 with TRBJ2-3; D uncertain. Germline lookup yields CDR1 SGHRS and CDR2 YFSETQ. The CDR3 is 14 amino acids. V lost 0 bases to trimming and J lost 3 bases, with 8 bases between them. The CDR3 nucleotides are TGCGCCAGCAGCTTGGATGGCTCAACAGATACGCAGTATTTT. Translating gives CASSLDGSTDTQYF. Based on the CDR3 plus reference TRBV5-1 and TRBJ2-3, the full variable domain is KAGVTQTPRYLIKTRGQQVTLSCSPISGHRSVSWYQQTPGQGLQFLFEYFSETQRNKGNFPGRFSGRQFSNSRSEMNVSTLELGDSALYLCASSLDGSTDTQYFGPGTRLTVL.

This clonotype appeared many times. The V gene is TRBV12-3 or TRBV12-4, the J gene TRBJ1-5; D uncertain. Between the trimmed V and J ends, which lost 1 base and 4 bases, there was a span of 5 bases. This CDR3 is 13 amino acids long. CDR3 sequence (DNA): TGTGCCAGCAGTTTAGGAGTAAATCAGCCCCAGCATTTT. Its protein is CASSLGVNQPQHF.

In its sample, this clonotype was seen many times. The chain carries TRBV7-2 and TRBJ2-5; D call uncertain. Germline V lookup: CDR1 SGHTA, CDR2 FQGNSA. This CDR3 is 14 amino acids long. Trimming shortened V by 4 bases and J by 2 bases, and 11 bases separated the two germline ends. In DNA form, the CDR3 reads TGTGCCAGCAGCTCCAAGGTGGGACAAGAGACCCAGTACTTC. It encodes CASSSKVGQETQYF.

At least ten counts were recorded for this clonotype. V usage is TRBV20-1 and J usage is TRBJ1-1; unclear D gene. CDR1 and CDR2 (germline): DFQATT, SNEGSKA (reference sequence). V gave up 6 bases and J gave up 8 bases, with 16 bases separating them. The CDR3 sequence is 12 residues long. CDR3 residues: CSAFSWAEEAFF. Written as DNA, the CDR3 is TGCAGTGCCTTCTCTTGGGCGGAGGAAGCTTTCTTT.

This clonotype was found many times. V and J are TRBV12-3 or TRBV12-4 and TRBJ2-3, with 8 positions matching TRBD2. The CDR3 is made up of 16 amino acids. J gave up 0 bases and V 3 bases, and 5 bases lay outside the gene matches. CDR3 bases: TGTGCCAGCAGTTTTCTACGGGGGGGTAGCACAGATACGCAGTATTTT. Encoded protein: CASSFLRGGSTDTQYF.

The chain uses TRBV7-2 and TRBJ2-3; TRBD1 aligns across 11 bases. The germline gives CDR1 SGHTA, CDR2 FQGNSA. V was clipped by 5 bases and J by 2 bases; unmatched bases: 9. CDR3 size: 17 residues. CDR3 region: CASSTRTGGGPTDTQYF. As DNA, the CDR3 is TGTGCCAGCAGCACTCGGACAGGGGGCGGCCCCACAGATACGCAGTATTTT.

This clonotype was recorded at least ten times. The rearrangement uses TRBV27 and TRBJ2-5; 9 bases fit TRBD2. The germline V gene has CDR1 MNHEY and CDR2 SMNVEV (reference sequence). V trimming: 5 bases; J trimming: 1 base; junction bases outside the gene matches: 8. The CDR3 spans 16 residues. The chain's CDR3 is CASSLRTSALQETQYF. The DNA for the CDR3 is TGTGCCAGCAGTCTCCGGACTAGCGCCCTCCAAGAGACCCAGTACTTC.

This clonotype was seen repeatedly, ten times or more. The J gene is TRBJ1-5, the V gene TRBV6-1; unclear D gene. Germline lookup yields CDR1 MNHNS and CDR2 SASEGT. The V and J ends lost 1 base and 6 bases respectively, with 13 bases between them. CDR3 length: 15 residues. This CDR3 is CASSEVQVAGQPQHF. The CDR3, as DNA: TGTGCCAGCAGTGAAGTCCAGGTGGCAGGTCAGCCCCAGCATTTT.

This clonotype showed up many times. CDR3 sequence reads: CASSMRRQAGTYEQYF. The CDR3 nucleotides read TGTGCCAGCAGCATGAGAAGACAGGCCGGTACCTACGAGCAGTACTTC. The J gene is TRBJ2-7, the V gene TRBV9, with D possibly being TRBD1 (6 bases). Germline CDR1 and CDR2: SGDLS and YYNGEE. The CDR3 is 16 residues long. The V end was cut by 4 bases, the J end by 2 bases, with 19 bases between.

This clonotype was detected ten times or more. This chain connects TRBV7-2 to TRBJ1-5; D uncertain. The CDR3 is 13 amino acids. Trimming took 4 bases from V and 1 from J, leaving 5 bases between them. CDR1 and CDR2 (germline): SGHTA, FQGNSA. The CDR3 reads CASSSDSNQPQHF. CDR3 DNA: TGTGCCAGCAGCTCCGACAGCAATCAGCCCCAGCATTTT.

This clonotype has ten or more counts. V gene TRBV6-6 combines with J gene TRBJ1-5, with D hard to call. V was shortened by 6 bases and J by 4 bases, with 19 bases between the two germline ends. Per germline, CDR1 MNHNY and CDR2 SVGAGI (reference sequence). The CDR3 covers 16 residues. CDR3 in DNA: TGTGCCAGCAGCCGACCGACCCAGCGGTGGAATCAGCCCCAGCATTTT. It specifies CASSRPTQRWNQPQHF.

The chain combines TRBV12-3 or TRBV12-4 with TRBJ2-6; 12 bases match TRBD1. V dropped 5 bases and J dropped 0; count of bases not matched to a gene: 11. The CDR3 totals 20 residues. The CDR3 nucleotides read TGTGCCAGCAGTCTCCCGGGACAGGGGGCGCGCAGCTCTGGGGCCAACGTCCTGACTTTC. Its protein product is CASSLPGQGARSSGANVLTF.

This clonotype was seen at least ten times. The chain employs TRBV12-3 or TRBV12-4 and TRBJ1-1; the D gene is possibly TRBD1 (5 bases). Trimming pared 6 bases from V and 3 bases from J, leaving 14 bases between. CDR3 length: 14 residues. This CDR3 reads CASRLRRGDTEAFF. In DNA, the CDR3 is TGTGCCAGCAGACTCAGACGGGGGGACACTGAAGCTTTCTTT.

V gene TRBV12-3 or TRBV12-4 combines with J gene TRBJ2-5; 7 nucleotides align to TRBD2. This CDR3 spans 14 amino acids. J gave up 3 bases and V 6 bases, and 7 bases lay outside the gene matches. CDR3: CASSQTGGKETQYF. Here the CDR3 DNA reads TGTGCCAGCAGCCAGACGGGGGGAAAAGAGACCCAGTACTTC.

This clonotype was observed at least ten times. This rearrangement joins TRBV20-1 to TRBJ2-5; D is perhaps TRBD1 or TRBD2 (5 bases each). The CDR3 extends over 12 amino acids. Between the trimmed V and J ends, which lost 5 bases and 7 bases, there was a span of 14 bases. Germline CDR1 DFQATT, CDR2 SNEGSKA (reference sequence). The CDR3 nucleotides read TGCAGTGCTCGTCCTGGGGACGGGACCCAGTACTTC. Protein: CSARPGDGTQYF.

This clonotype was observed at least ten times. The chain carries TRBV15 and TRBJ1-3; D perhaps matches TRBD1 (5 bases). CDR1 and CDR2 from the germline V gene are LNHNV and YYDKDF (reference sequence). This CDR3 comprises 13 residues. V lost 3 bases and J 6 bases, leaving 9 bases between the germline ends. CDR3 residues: CATSSGDPNTIYF. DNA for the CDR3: TGTGCCACCAGCAGTGGGGACCCAAACACCATATATTTT.

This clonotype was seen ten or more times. CDR3 region: CATSDGLTTGPAFF. The CDR3 nucleotides are TGTGCCACCAGTGATGGGTTGACGACAGGGCCAGCTTTCTTT. The chain joins TRBV24-1 to TRBJ1-1; 7 bases line up with TRBD1. Per the germline V gene, CDR1 is KGHDR and CDR2 is SFDVKD. The CDR3 extends over 14 amino acids. With V trimmed by 3 bases and J by 10 bases, 10 bases remained unmatched.

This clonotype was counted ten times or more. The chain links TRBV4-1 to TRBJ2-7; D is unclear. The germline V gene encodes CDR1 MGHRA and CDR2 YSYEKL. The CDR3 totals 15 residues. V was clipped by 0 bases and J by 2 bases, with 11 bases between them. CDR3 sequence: CASSQETLRPYEQYF. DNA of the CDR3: TGCGCCAGCAGCCAAGAAACCCTCCGGCCCTACGAGCAGTACTTC.

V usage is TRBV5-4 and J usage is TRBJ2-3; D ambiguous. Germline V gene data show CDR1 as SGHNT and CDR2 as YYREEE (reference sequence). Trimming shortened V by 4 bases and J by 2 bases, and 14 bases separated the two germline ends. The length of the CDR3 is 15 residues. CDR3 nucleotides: TGTGCCAGCAGCACGACCCGGGTCACCACAGATACGCAGTATTTT. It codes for CASSTTRVTTDTQYF.